Included here is one T cell receptor (beta chain) sequence, with context. This sample was included in a study of control samples from healthy donors and cancer patients. The assay was immunoSEQ multiplex PCR, and TCRdb's table has in-frame clones only and misses some. The sample includes 110,000 or so clones, 83% of them seen just once. This CDR3 contains 13 residues. Trimming removed 3 bases from V and 3 bases from J, with 11 bases in between. Germline V gives CDR1 GTSNPN, CDR2 SVGIG (reference sequence). The sequencing input was blood. The V and J genes are TRBV30 and TRBJ1-2, with no clear D. This TCR was recovered from a woman aged 45-60 years in good health. CDR3 bases: TGTGCCTGGAGCGAGACGAGGGACTATGGCTACACCTTC. It specifies CAWSETRDYGYTF.